The 30 T cell receptor beta chains below come from one sample, sequenced in a study of cytomegalovirus exposure and HLA in healthy donors. The primer mix had 60 Vbeta and 13 Jbeta primers. The protocol was immunoSEQ multiplex PCR, while the TCRdb copy is restricted to in-frame clones and leaves out a portion. The sample comprises about 190,000 clones, 82% of which are singletons, and roughly 0.73% rests with the top ten. Sequenced: PBMCs. The origin of the receptors is a young woman in good health and CMV-seronegative.

This clone was seen only a few times. Other DNA variants within this sample encode the same CDR3. The V call is TRBV6-1, the J call TRBJ1-5; D call uncertain. Germline-derived CDR1 and CDR2 are MNHNS and SASEGT. Trimming shortened V by 3 bases and J by 1 base, and 7 bases separated the two germline ends. The CDR3 has 14 residues. Here the CDR3 reads CASSDPGSNQPQHF. The DNA for the CDR3 is TGTGCCAGCAGTGATCCCGGGAGCAATCAGCCCCAGCATTTT.

The chain uses TRBV19 and TRBJ2-5; 10 bases match TRBD2. Germline V gene sequence: CDR1 LNHDA, CDR2 SQIVND (reference sequence). The CDR3 loop spans 15 amino acids. V lost 5 bases and J lost 5; bases outside the gene matches: 8. CDR3 sequence (DNA): TGTGCCAGTAGTGTACTAGCGGGAAACAGGGAGACCCAGTACTTC. It is translated as CASSVLAGNRETQYF. Complete variable domain (other parts from reference TRBV19 and TRBJ2-5): DGGITQSPKYLFRKEGQNVTLSCEQNLNHDAMYWYRQDPGQGLRLIYYSQIVNDFQKGDIAEGYSVSREKKESFPLTVTSAQKNPTAFYLCASSVLAGNRETQYFGPGTRLLVL.

The chain uses TRBV30 and TRBJ1-3; D call uncertain. This CDR3 region has 15 residues. V was pared by 2 bases and J by 1 base, with 12 bases between. CDR1 and CDR2 (germline): GTSNPN, SVGIG (reference sequence). CDR3 amino acids: CAWSIPGTSGNTIYF. The CDR3 DNA reads TGTGCCTGGAGTATACCAGGAACGTCTGGAAACACCATATATTTT.

The rearrangement links TRBV27 to TRBJ2-5; D call uncertain. This CDR3 comprises 13 residues. Per the germline V gene, CDR1 is MNHEY and CDR2 is SMNVEV (reference sequence). V was pared by 5 bases and J by 4 bases, with 11 bases between. In nucleotides, the CDR3 is TGTGCCAGCAGTCGCGGATCGGGAGAGACCCAGTACTTC. It yields the protein CASSRGSGETQYF.

The J gene is TRBJ2-1, the V gene TRBV4-1, with 9 bases aligning to TRBD2. Trimming at V came to 4 bases and at J to 7 bases, leaving 11 bases not matched to a gene. The germline V gene encodes CDR1 MGHRA and CDR2 YSYEKL. This CDR3 has 16 amino acids. The CDR3 loop reads CASSLYQGLAGNEQFF. CDR3 DNA sequence: TGCGCCAGCAGCCTCTACCAGGGGCTAGCGGGAAATGAGCAGTTCTTC.

The chain uses TRBV21-1 and TRBJ2-1; the D call in the table, TRBD2, was not verified against the DNA. TRBV21-1 is flagged as a pseudogene. The CDR3 contains 15 residues. CDR3 nucleotide sequence: TGTGCCAGCGGAAAGACTAGCGGTTTTTGTAGTGAGCAGTTCTTC. It translates to CASGKTSGFCSEQFF.

The rearrangement uses TRBV6-5 and TRBJ1-2; D unresolved. This CDR3 comprises 13 residues. In germline, CDR1 is MNHEY, CDR2 SVGAGI. Between the trimmed V and J ends, which lost 6 bases and 4 bases, there was a span of 12 bases. The CDR3 DNA reads as TGTGCCAGCAGGCCAGACAAGGCCTATGGCTACACCTTC. It yields the protein CASRPDKAYGYTF.

This clone was seen a handful of times. The rearrangement uses TRBV15 and TRBJ1-5; D unclear. The CDR3 loop spans 13 amino acids. Germline CDR1 LNHNV, CDR2 YYDKDF (reference sequence). V was pared by 3 bases and J by 9 bases, with 12 bases between. The CDR3 reads CATSSSGVRPQHF. In DNA, the CDR3 is TGTGCCACCAGCAGTTCTGGTGTTAGGCCCCAGCATTTT. Combining the CDR3 with reference TRBV15 and TRBJ1-5 gives the whole variable domain DAMVIQNPRYQVTQFGKPVTLSCSQTLNHNVMYWYQQKSSQAPKLLFHYYDKDFNNEADTPDNFQSRRPNTSFCFLDIRSPGLGDTAMYLCATSSSGVRPQHFGDGTRLSIL.

The chain has TRBV27 and TRBJ1-2; 8 bases agree with TRBD1. The CDR3 has 14 amino acids. The junction had 2 bases not matched to a gene; V was cut back by 5 bases and J by 0 bases. Germline V gene data show CDR1 as MNHEY and CDR2 as SMNVEV (reference sequence). This CDR3 reads CASSRTGPNYGYTF. The CDR3, as DNA: TGTGCCAGCAGTAGGACAGGGCCTAACTATGGCTACACCTTC.

This clone was found once. V gene TRBV6-1 combines with J gene TRBJ2-5; D may be TRBD1 (6 bases). The CDR3 has 14 residues. CDR1 MNHNS and CDR2 SASEGT come from the germline V gene. V was pared by 4 bases and J by 4 bases, with 13 bases between. CDR3 amino acids: CASSGGHGVETQYF. In nucleotides, the CDR3 is TGTGCCAGCAGTGGGGGACATGGGGTAGAGACCCAGTACTTC.

This sequence joins TRBV5-4 and TRBJ2-7, with TRBD2 identical over 10 bases. The germline V gene has CDR1 SGHNT and CDR2 YYREEE (reference sequence). Trimming took 2 bases from V and 1 from J; bases not matched to a gene: 3. This CDR3 region has 15 residues. The CDR3 protein is CASSFGLAASYEQYF. CDR3 DNA: TGTGCCAGCAGCTTCGGACTAGCGGCTTCCTACGAGCAGTACTTC.

In this sample, this clone turned up a few times. The genes are TRBV6-5 and TRBJ1-2; TRBD1 is a possible D gene (6 bases). CDR1 is MNHEY and CDR2 is SVGAGI in the germline V gene. The CDR3 covers 15 residues. Trimming shortened V by 2 bases and J by 2 bases, and 12 bases separated the two germline ends. CDR3 sequence (DNA): TGTGCCAGCAGTTACATCGCGGGGGCAAACTATGGCTACACCTTC. It translates to CASSYIAGANYGYTF.

The V and J genes are TRBV6-6 and TRBJ2-3; possibly TRBD1 for D (5 bases). V was shortened by 2 bases and J by 6 bases, with 15 bases between the two germline ends. This CDR3 spans 15 amino acids. Germline loops: CDR1 MNHNY, CDR2 SVGAGI (reference sequence). The DNA of the CDR3 is TGTGCCAGCAGTTACCTTATGCCAGGGTCCGATACGCAGTATTTT. It encodes CASSYLMPGSDTQYF.

The chain carries TRBV7-3 and TRBJ2-3, with 7 positions matching TRBD2. Germline V gene lookup returns CDR1 SGHTA and CDR2 FQGTGA. This CDR3 has 14 amino acids. V was clipped by 7 bases and J by 4 bases; unmatched bases: 8. The CDR3 is CASKPGGSADTQYF. The CDR3, as DNA: TGTGCCAGCAAGCCGGGAGGATCGGCAGATACGCAGTATTTT.

V gene TRBV4-2 combines with J gene TRBJ2-7, with 8 bases that match TRBD1. CDR3 length equals 16 residues. Germline V CDR1 and CDR2: LGHNA, YNFKEQ. The J segment lost 2 bases and the V segment lost 0 bases, leaving 6 bases of the junction unmatched. This CDR3 is CASSQDGQGLPYEQYF. The CDR3 bases are TGTGCCAGCAGCCAAGACGGACAGGGTTTGCCCTACGAGCAGTACTTC.

The rearrangement links TRBV5-8 to TRBJ2-7; 8 bases are shared with TRBD1. V trimming: 4 bases; J trimming: 3 bases; junction bases outside the gene matches: 9. The CDR3 runs 15 residues. CDR1 SGHTS and CDR2 YDEGEE come from the germline V gene. This chain's CDR3 is CASSLLGQGVYEQYF. As DNA, the CDR3 is TGTGCCAGCAGCCTCCTCGGACAGGGAGTCTACGAGCAGTACTTC.

This clone has a handful of counts. The gene calls are TRBV5-5 and TRBJ1-5; D unclear. Germline lookup yields CDR1 SGHKS and CDR2 YYEKEE (reference sequence). The CDR3 covers 14 residues. V was shortened by 0 bases and J by 4 bases, with 8 bases between the two germline ends. Here the CDR3 DNA reads TGTGCCAGCAGCTTGGGAGAAATTAATCAGCCCCAGCATTTT. It encodes CASSLGEINQPQHF. Full variable domain (remainder filled in from reference TRBV5-5 and TRBJ1-5): DAGVTQSPTHLIKTRGQQVTLRCSPISGHKSVSWYQQVLGQGPQFIFQYYEKEERGRGNFPDRFSARQFPNYSSELNVNALLLGDSALYLCASSLGEINQPQHFGDGTRLSIL.

The genes are TRBV18 and TRBJ2-2; 9 bases agree with TRBD1. CDR1 and CDR2 (germline): KGHSH, LQKENI. The CDR3 is 16 amino acids. J lost 1 base, V lost 0 bases, and 0 bases had no gene match. The CDR3 sequence: CASSPPGQGNTGELFF. CDR3 DNA sequence: TGTGCCAGCTCACCACCGGGACAGGGGAACACCGGGGAGCTGTTTTTT.

The chain is built from TRBV18 and TRBJ2-3; the D gene is possibly TRBD1 (5 bases). CDR3 length equals 14 residues. Between the trimmed V and J ends, which lost 2 bases and 4 bases, there was a span of 10 bases. Germline V gene sequence: CDR1 KGHSH, CDR2 LQKENI. The CDR3, as DNA: TGTGCCAGCTCACCAGCCGACAGAGCAGATACGCAGTATTTT. Translation gives CASSPADRADTQYF.

The chain employs TRBV6-5 and TRBJ2-1; a weak D match, TRBD2 (6 bases). The V gene's germline CDR1 is MNHEY and CDR2 SVGAGI. V was cut by 2 bases and J by 4 bases, with 12 bases left in between. The CDR3 loop spans 15 amino acids. The CDR3 is CASSYGAGPYNEQFF. Here the CDR3 DNA reads TGTGCCAGCAGTTACGGGGCGGGACCGTACAATGAGCAGTTCTTC.

The sample holds a few counts of this clone. The chain couples TRBV6-6 to TRBJ1-1; D might be TRBD1 (5 bases). V was shortened by 6 bases and J by 7 bases, with 15 bases between the two germline ends. The CDR3 is 13 residues long. Looked up from germline, CDR1 is MNHNY and CDR2 is SVGAGI (reference sequence). CDR3 sequence reads: CASSAMGEGEAFF. In nucleotides, the CDR3 is TGTGCCAGCAGCGCTATGGGGGAGGGTGAAGCTTTCTTT.

This chain links TRBV5-1 with TRBJ1-1; TRBD1 matches at 7 bases. Germline CDR1 reads SGHRS; CDR2 reads YFSETQ. The V and J ends lost 0 bases and 7 bases, in that order; junction bases with no gene match: 9. The CDR3 is made up of 15 amino acids. The CDR3 nucleotides are TGCGCCAGCAGCTTGGAGTTAGGGGGCAAGGGTGAAGCTTTCTTT. Protein: CASSLELGGKGEAFF.

The CDR3 DNA reads as TGTGCCAGCACCACCAGGACTAGCGGGGGCACAGATACGCAGTATTTT. Encoded protein: CASTTRTSGGTDTQYF. The rearrangement uses TRBV11-2 and TRBJ2-3; 12 bases align to TRBD2. This CDR3 has 16 amino acids. J was trimmed by 1 base and V by 7 bases; bases with no gene match: 6. Looked up from germline, CDR1 is SGHAT and CDR2 is FQNNGV.

The V and J genes are TRBV10-2 and TRBJ2-3; D possibly corresponds to TRBD2 (6 bases). The CDR3 sequence is 17 residues long. V dropped 2 bases and J dropped 4 bases, with 19 bases sitting between them. Looked up from germline, CDR1 is WSHSY and CDR2 is SAAADI. The CDR3 DNA follows: TGCGCCAGCAGTGAGGGGAGTTGGGGGGTGGAGGCAGATACGCAGTATTTT. Protein: CASSEGSWGVEADTQYF.

V gene TRBV30 combines with J gene TRBJ1-1, with D perhaps matching TRBD1 (6 bases). Trimming stripped 1 base from V and 10 bases from J, with 13 bases between. The CDR3 extends over 12 amino acids. The germline CDR1 and CDR2 sequences are GTSNPN and SVGIG (reference sequence). Written as DNA, the CDR3 is TGTGCCTGGAGTGGGGCAGGGGCTGGAGCTTTCTTT. It codes for CAWSGAGAGAFF. Based on the CDR3 plus reference TRBV30 and TRBJ1-1, the full variable domain is SQTIHQWPATLVQPVGSPLSLECTVEGTSNPNLYWYRQAAGRGLQLLFYSVGIGQISSEVPQNLSASRPQDRQFILSSKKLLLSDSGFYLCAWSGAGAGAFFGQGTRLTVV.

This clone was seen once. The V and J genes are TRBV6-5 and TRBJ1-2; TRBD1 matches at 7 bases. V was pared by 7 bases and J by 8 bases, with 10 bases of the junction left unmatched. The CDR3 consists of 13 residues. Germline CDR1 MNHEY, CDR2 SVGAGI. DNA of the CDR3: TGTGCCAGCACTAGGGGGCTTCTTTTCGGCTACACCTTC. It encodes CASTRGLLFGYTF.

The chain carries TRBV7-2 and TRBJ2-3; possible D gene TRBD1, 5 bases. The germline V and J ends were trimmed by 1 base and 2 bases, with 10 bases remaining between them. CDR1 and CDR2 (germline): SGHTA, FQGNSA. The length of the CDR3 is 15 residues. The CDR3 DNA sequence: TGTGCCAGCAGCTTAGGCAGGGTATTCACAGATACGCAGTATTTT. Protein: CASSLGRVFTDTQYF.

The chain has TRBV7-9 and TRBJ2-1, with no clear D. The CDR3 loop spans 13 amino acids. Germline V gives CDR1 SEHNR, CDR2 FQNEAQ (reference sequence). The germline V and J ends were trimmed by 0 bases and 9 bases, with 9 bases remaining between them. CDR3 coding DNA: TGTGCCAGCAGCTTAGCGCTGCAGGCTGAGCAGTTCTTC. It specifies CASSLALQAEQFF.

The chain carries TRBV10-2 and TRBJ1-1; 7 bases are a match to TRBD1. Germline CDR1 and CDR2: WSHSY and SAAADI. V shed 5 bases and J 4 bases; nucleotides not matched to a gene: 7. This CDR3 has 14 residues. The CDR3 DNA is TGCGCCAGCAGTTTACAGGGGTTGGGCACTGAAGCTTTCTTT. It translates to CASSLQGLGTEAFF.

V and J are TRBV6-5 and TRBJ2-2, with 10 bases fitting TRBD1. Germline CDR1 is MNHEY and CDR2 is SVGAGI. V shed 7 bases and J 4 bases; nucleotides not matched to a gene: 6. The CDR3 runs 15 residues. Here the CDR3 reads CASTRQGASTGELFF. The CDR3 DNA reads as TGTGCCAGCACCAGACAGGGGGCGAGCACCGGGGAGCTGTTTTTT.